This T cell receptor beta chain is drawn from a study of blood T cell repertoires in COVID-19. Overall study: COVID-19 samples from acute and convalescent phases originated in the United States, Italy and Spain. In each case, the material was cDNA or gDNA derived from T cells, B-cell-depleted T cells, or PBMCs.

CDR1 and CDR2 (germline): MGHRA, YSYEKL. The CDR3 is 13 residues long. Trimming took 0 bases from V and 2 from J, leaving 3 bases between them. Original processing notes: Reference gene primer amplification yielded estimated nucleated cell counts. Here immunoSEQ multiplex PCR was the method, and the copy in TCRdb shows in-frame clones only, minus some. V, J and clone size reflect that table, while D and trimming were determined from the DNA. The sample yields approximately 77,000 clones, 70% to 90% seen once. This TCR was sampled from a man aged 50 to 59 with active COVID-19. The rearrangement links TRBV4-1 to TRBJ2-3; D gene unclear. The sequencing input was peripheral blood. The CDR3 loop is CASSQDHTDTQYF. CDR3 in DNA: TGCGCCAGCAGCCAAGATCACACAGATACGCAGTATTTT.